This T cell receptor (beta chain) was observed in a study of blood T cell repertoires in COVID-19. Study as a whole: Italy, Spain and the United States were the sources of the convalescent and acute COVID-19 samples. Sources were T cells, B-cell-depleted T cells, or PBMCs; the material itself was cDNA or gDNA.

As handled by the study authors: Amplification of reference gene primers was used by the study to estimate nucleated cell counts. Assay: immunoSEQ multiplex PCR; the TCRdb copy retains only in-frame clones and omits some. V, J and clone size reflect that table, while D and trimming were determined from the DNA. The table records about 210,000 clones, about 85% of them present only once. This sequence originates from a man aged 55 to 69 with COVID-19, enrolled during active disease. The source material was peripheral blood.

The CDR3 coding sequence is TGTGCCAGCAGCTTGACGAACAGGGAGGAGACCCAGTACTTC. Translated: CASSLTNREETQYF. V is TRBV5-4 and J is TRBJ2-5; D may be TRBD1 (6 bases). This CDR3 has 14 residues. In germline, CDR1 is SGHNT, CDR2 YYREEE (reference sequence). V was pared by 1 base and J by 5 bases, with 12 bases between. Full variable domain (missing parts from reference TRBV5-4 and TRBJ2-5): ETGVTQSPTHLIKTRGQQVTLRCSSQSGHNTVSWYQQALGQGPQFIFQYYREEENGRGNFPPRFSGLQFPNYSSELNVNALELDDSALYLCASSLTNREETQYFGPGTRLLVL.